A single sample is the source of the 26 T cell receptor beta chains below, sequenced in a study of cytomegalovirus exposure and HLA in healthy donors. Only in-frame clones appear in the TCRdb table, and some are missing; sequencing was by immunoSEQ multiplex PCR. The sample lists roughly 63,000 clones, more than 70% occurring once. The material sequenced was PBMCs. The source of these receptors is a woman between 18 and 29 years old in good health and CMV-seronegative.

The rearrangement uses TRBV12-5 and TRBJ2-1; maybe TRBD1 (6 bases). Trimming removed 4 bases from V and 8 bases from J, with 12 bases in between. Germline V CDR1 and CDR2: LGHNT, FRNRAP. This CDR3 contains 13 residues. CDR3 sequence: CASGWNTGHEQFF. CDR3 DNA sequence: TGTGCTAGTGGTTGGAACACAGGGCATGAGCAGTTCTTC.

The rearrangement uses TRBV7-2 and TRBJ2-7, with TRBD1 matching 8 bases. Germline trimming cut 5 bases from V and 4 bases from J; bases unmatched to any gene: 13. CDR3 length: 16 amino acids. CDR1 is SGHTA, CDR2 FQGNSA, per germline. The CDR3 DNA reads TGTGCCAGCAGCCCACGGGGAGGACAGGGTACTTACGAGCAGTACTTC. Amino acids: CASSPRGGQGTYEQYF.

The chain uses TRBV7-8 and TRBJ2-2, with TRBD2 matching over 14 bases. The CDR3 is made up of 17 amino acids. CDR1 and CDR2 (germline): SGHVS, FQNEAQ. The V gene end was trimmed by 2 bases and the J gene end by 3 bases; junction bases not matched to a gene: 2. DNA of the CDR3: TGTGCCAGCAGCTTAATGGGACTAGCGGGAGACACCGGGGAGCTGTTTTTT. Its translation: CASSLMGLAGDTGELFF.

The rearrangement uses TRBV11-3 and TRBJ2-7; TRBD1 matches at 8 bases. V shed 5 bases and J 6 bases; nucleotides not matched to a gene: 6. Germline V lookup: CDR1 SGHNT, CDR2 YENEEA. The CDR3 consists of 13 residues. DNA of the CDR3: TGTGCCAGCAGCCAGACAGGGGTCGGCGAGCAGTACTTC. It encodes CASSQTGVGEQYF.

The chain employs TRBV11-3 and TRBJ2-3; a weak D match, TRBD2 (5 bases). This CDR3 has 15 amino acids. In germline, CDR1 is SGHNT, CDR2 YENEEA. With 2 bases removed from V and 4 bases from J, the gap between germline ends came to 13 bases. This chain's CDR3 is CASSLRSGAADTQYF. Here the CDR3 DNA reads TGTGCCAGCAGCTTACGATCAGGAGCGGCAGATACGCAGTATTTT.

This sequence joins TRBV29-1 and TRBJ2-5, with 7 bases identical to TRBD1. V trimming: 7 bases; J trimming: 6 bases; junction bases outside the gene matches: 11. This CDR3 has 13 residues. Germline CDR1 reads SQVTM; CDR2 reads ANQGSEA. CDR3 DNA: TGCAGCGGTGACTCTACAGGGGTAAAGACCCAGTACTTC. Its translation: CSGDSTGVKTQYF.

The V call is TRBV4-1, the J call TRBJ1-2; perhaps TRBD1 as D (5 bases). Germline V gives CDR1 MGHRA, CDR2 YSYEKL. The CDR3 is 16 residues long. The germline V and J ends were trimmed by 1 base and 4 bases, with 16 bases remaining between them. The CDR3 nucleotides are TGCGCCAGCAGCCAAGTCTTTGGAGGGGAGACCTATGGCTACACCTTC. Translating it yields CASSQVFGGETYGYTF.

This chain uses TRBV7-9 with TRBJ2-7; TRBD1 aligns across 8 bases. Germline CDR1 is SEHNR and CDR2 is FQNEAQ (reference sequence). The length of the CDR3 is 14 residues. The V segment lost 7 bases and the J segment 0 bases; nucleotides outside the gene matches: 5. The CDR3 DNA sequence: TGTGCCAGCACCGCGGACAGGGCCTCCTACGAGCAGTACTTC. As protein: CASTADRASYEQYF. Full variable domain (missing parts from reference TRBV7-9 and TRBJ2-7): DTGVSQNPRHKITKRGQNVTFRCDPISEHNRLYWYRQTLGQGPEFLTYFQNEAQLEKSRLLSDRFSAERPKGSFSTLEIQRTEQGDSAMYLCASTADRASYEQYFGPGTRLTVT.

The genes are TRBV19 and TRBJ1-5; a possible D gene is TRBD1 (5 bases). CDR1 and CDR2 (germline): LNHDA, SQIVND (reference sequence). The CDR3 is made up of 13 amino acids. Trimming stripped 6 bases from V and 6 bases from J, with 12 bases between. The CDR3 DNA reads as TGTGCCAGTAGCCCGCATAGGGGTCAGCCCCAGCATTTT. This sequence encodes CASSPHRGQPQHF.

The rearrangement joins TRBV25-1 to TRBJ2-2; TRBD2 might be the D (5 bases). The germline V gene has CDR1 MGHDK and CDR2 SYGVNS. The CDR3 runs to 16 residues. With 1 base removed from V and 6 bases from J, the gap between germline ends came to 15 bases. CDR3 bases: TGTGCCAGCAGTGAATTGAAGGGAGAAATAGCCGGGGAGCTGTTTTTT. Amino acid sequence: CASSELKGEIAGELFF.

The genes are TRBV7-9 and TRBJ2-2; a possible D gene is TRBD2 (5 bases). This CDR3 comprises 16 residues. Trimming shortened V by 0 bases and J by 7 bases, and 15 bases separated the two germline ends. CDR1 is SEHNR, CDR2 FQNEAQ, per germline (reference sequence). CDR3 sequence (DNA): TGTGCCAGCAGCTTAGCACGGGGTCTACGGAACGGGGAGCTGTTTTTT. It is translated as CASSLARGLRNGELFF.

The chain couples TRBV7-9 to TRBJ1-2; tentative D call: TRBD1 (5 bases). CDR1 is SEHNR, CDR2 FQNEAQ, per germline (reference sequence). Trimming cost V 7 bases and J 4 bases, with 10 bases left between them. The CDR3 runs 12 residues. CDR3 coding DNA: TGTGCCAGCAATGGGGGAGGCTATGGCTACACCTTC. This encodes CASNGGGYGYTF.

This chain joins TRBV6-1 and TRBJ1-2; perhaps TRBD1 as D (5 bases). In germline, CDR1 is MNHNS, CDR2 SASEGT. Trimming took off 6 bases at V and 4 bases at J, with 15 bases between the two ends. This CDR3 contains 14 residues. CDR3 coding DNA: TGTGCCAGCAGCTACACGGGGGAAGGCTATGGCTACACCTTC. Its translation: CASSYTGEGYGYTF.

This sequence joins TRBV12-5 and TRBJ2-5; D might be TRBD2 (6 bases). The CDR3 has 13 amino acids. V gave up 6 bases and J gave up 7 bases, with 15 bases separating them. The germline V gene has CDR1 LGHNT and CDR2 FRNRAP. The DNA for the CDR3 is TGTGCTAGTGGGGACGGAGGGGCGGGGACCCAGTACTTC. This translates into CASGDGGAGTQYF.

This sequence joins TRBV28 and TRBJ1-2; a possible D gene is TRBD1 (5 bases). The CDR3 extends over 14 amino acids. Germline lookup yields CDR1 MDHEN and CDR2 SYDVKM. Trimming cost V 5 bases and J 2 bases, with 12 bases left between them. The CDR3 nucleotides are TGTGCCAGCAGTAACGCGGGACGCAACTATGGCTACACCTTC. Amino acid sequence: CASSNAGRNYGYTF.

This clone showed up just a few times. The chain combines TRBV11-2 with TRBJ2-5, with a weak D call TRBD1 (5 bases). CDR3 size: 12 residues. The germline CDR1 and CDR2 sequences are SGHAT and FQNNGV. V gave up 5 bases and J gave up 4 bases, with 8 bases separating them. This CDR3 reads CASSIDRETQYF. The CDR3 DNA is TGTGCCAGCAGCATCGACAGAGAGACCCAGTACTTC.

This clone was counted a few times. The chain joins TRBV29-1 to TRBJ1-1, with TRBD1 as a possible D gene (5 bases). The V end was cut by 0 bases, the J end by 7 bases, with 12 bases between. This CDR3 contains 13 residues. Germline loops: CDR1 SQVTM, CDR2 ANQGSEA. CDR3 residues: CSVEDLRQLEAFF. Here the CDR3 DNA reads TGCAGCGTTGAAGACTTGCGACAGCTTGAAGCTTTCTTT.

V gene TRBV4-1 combines with J gene TRBJ2-5, with a possible D match to TRBD2 (5 bases). There are 14 residues in the CDR3. Germline CDR1 reads MGHRA; CDR2 reads YSYEKL. The V gene lost 4 bases and the J gene lost 5 bases, with 14 bases spanning the gap. The CDR3 nucleotides are TGCGCCAGCAGCCCGGTTGGTCCGGGGGAGACCCAGTACTTC. Its protein is CASSPVGPGETQYF.

J is TRBJ2-4 and V is TRBV11-2; 13 nucleotides match TRBD2. The CDR3 consists of 16 residues. The germline V gene encodes CDR1 SGHAT and CDR2 FQNNGV. V lost 3 bases, J lost 3 bases, and 2 bases stayed unmatched. The DNA for the CDR3 is TGTGCCAGCAGCTTTACTAGCGGGGGGGGCAAAAACATTCAGTACTTC. This gives the protein CASSFTSGGGKNIQYF.

Written as DNA, the CDR3 is TGTGCCAGCAGTCCGAGACTAGCGGGAGCCGGAGAGACCCAGTACTTC. Translated, it gives CASSPRLAGAGETQYF. The chain uses TRBV28 and TRBJ2-5; TRBD2 matches at 12 bases. This CDR3 comprises 16 residues. Germline V gene sequence: CDR1 MDHEN, CDR2 SYDVKM. The junction had 8 bases not matched to a gene; V was cut back by 5 bases and J by 4 bases.

This chain uses TRBV11-2 with TRBJ2-1, with 12 bases identical to TRBD1. The germline V gene has CDR1 SGHAT and CDR2 FQNNGV. V was clipped by 3 bases and J by 6 bases; unmatched bases: 3. There are 15 residues in the CDR3. Here the CDR3 reads CASSFRDRGLNEQFF. As DNA, the CDR3 is TGTGCCAGCAGCTTCCGGGACAGGGGGCTCAATGAGCAGTTCTTC.

The chain uses TRBV19 and TRBJ2-1, with 9 nucleotides matching TRBD1. After removal of 2 bases from V and 12 bases from J, the junction contained 8 bases not matched to a gene. The CDR3 is 14 amino acids. Germline CDR1 reads LNHDA; CDR2 reads SQIVND (reference sequence). The chain's CDR3 is CASSITGGDRVQFF. CDR3 bases: TGTGCCAGTAGTATAACCGGCGGGGACAGGGTGCAGTTCTTC.

The chain links TRBV5-1 to TRBJ2-2; D might be TRBD1 (7 bases). CDR3 length: 16 amino acids. Looked up from germline, CDR1 is SGHRS and CDR2 is YFSETQ. Trimming left V 4 bases short and J 5 bases short, with 18 bases between. Here the CDR3 DNA reads TGCGCCAGCAGCATAAGCAGACAGGGAGGAACCGGGGAGCTGTTTTTT. Protein product: CASSISRQGGTGELFF.

The chain links TRBV7-8 to TRBJ1-2, with TRBD1 as a possible D gene (5 bases). The V and J ends lost 1 base and 7 bases respectively, with 16 bases between them. The CDR3 has 15 residues. The germline V gene encodes CDR1 SGHVS and CDR2 FQNEAQ. The CDR3 protein is CASSLGRGGVIGYTF. The CDR3 bases are TGTGCCAGCAGCTTAGGGCGGGGGGGAGTCATTGGCTACACCTTC. Based on the CDR3 plus reference TRBV7-8 and TRBJ1-2, the full variable domain is GAGVSQSPRYKVAKRGQDVALRCDPISGHVSLFWYQQALGQGPEFLTYFQNEAQLDKSGLPSDRFFAERPEGSVSTLKIQRTQQEDSAVYLCASSLGRGGVIGYTFGSGTRLTVV.

J is TRBJ1-1 and V is TRBV10-1; TRBD1 matches 8 bases. Looked up from germline, CDR1 is WNHNN and CDR2 is SYGVQD (reference sequence). J lost 4 bases, V lost 2 bases, and 12 bases had no gene match. CDR3 length: 17 amino acids. DNA for the CDR3: TGCGCCAGCAGTGAGGCAGGGGGCGCAGATTTGGCCACTGAAGCTTTCTTT. Protein: CASSEAGGADLATEAFF.

The CDR3 is CASSFGGPNGYTF. The CDR3 DNA is TGTGCCAGCAGCTTCGGGGGGCCTAATGGCTACACCTTC. The V and J genes are TRBV5-6 and TRBJ1-2; possible D gene TRBD1, 6 bases. Germline V gene data show CDR1 as SGHDT and CDR2 as YYEEEE. The V end was cut by 2 bases, the J end by 6 bases, with 11 bases between. CDR3 length equals 13 residues.